This passage covers 30 T cell receptor beta chains from one sample sequenced in a study of blood T cell repertoires in COVID-19. Measured with immunoSEQ multiplex PCR; TCRdb has only the in-frame clones, and not every one. The sample records about 130,000 clones, almost 85% being singletons. The source material was peripheral blood. The receptors stem from a woman younger than 45 who had recovered from COVID-19.

J is TRBJ1-1 and V is TRBV11-2, with 7 bases matching TRBD1. The trim removed 5 bases at V and 7 bases at J, leaving 13 bases unmatched. CDR3 size: 15 residues. Germline V lookup: CDR1 SGHAT, CDR2 FQNNGV. DNA of the CDR3: TGTGCCAGCAGCCATTCGGGGACAGCGGAATTTGAAGCTTTCTTT. It encodes CASSHSGTAEFEAFF.

V is TRBV10-1 and J is TRBJ2-2; D unclear. V lost 4 bases, J lost 5 bases, and 5 bases lay in between. CDR3 length: 12 residues. The germline V gene has CDR1 WNHNN and CDR2 SYGVQD (reference sequence). The CDR3 protein is CASSAETGELFF. CDR3 sequence (DNA): TGCGCCAGCAGTGCGGAGACCGGGGAGCTGTTTTTT.

This clone is medium-sized in the sample. The chain couples TRBV25-1 to TRBJ1-1; the D gene is possibly TRBD1 (6 bases). The V gene lost 2 bases and the J gene lost 0 bases, with 10 bases spanning the gap. In germline, CDR1 is MGHDK, CDR2 SYGVNS. The CDR3 has 15 amino acids. The CDR3 sequence is CASSEPTGMNTEAFF. The CDR3 DNA reads TGTGCCAGCAGTGAACCGACAGGAATGAACACTGAAGCTTTCTTT.

This chain joins TRBV7-6 and TRBJ2-7; the D gene is possibly TRBD1 (5 bases). Germline CDR1 SGHVS, CDR2 FNYEAQ. The CDR3 is 20 amino acids. V was cut by 5 bases and J by 3 bases, with 32 bases left in between. The chain's CDR3 is CASSMKPQVSLEEIFYEQYF. The CDR3 DNA follows: TGTGCCAGCAGCATGAAACCACAGGTATCCCTCGAGGAAATTTTCTACGAGCAGTACTTC.

This clone has a single count. The J gene is TRBJ1-6, the V gene TRBV6-2 or TRBV6-3; D may be TRBD1 (5 bases). The germline gives CDR1 MNHEY, CDR2 SVGEGT. The CDR3 spans 17 residues. The ends were cut back, 0 bases at V and 8 bases at J, with 17 bases in the middle. CDR3 DNA: TGTGCCAGCAGTTACTCGATAGGACAAGGGTATGATTCACCCCTCCACTTT. Encoded protein: CASSYSIGQGYDSPLHF.

This clone occurred a few times. The chain combines TRBV18 with TRBJ2-5; 14 positions match TRBD2. V shed 4 bases, J shed 5 bases, and the junction held 6 bases outside the gene matches. Germline CDR1 is KGHSH and CDR2 is LQKENI. The CDR3 sequence is 16 residues long. The CDR3 region has the DNA TGTGCCAGCTCACGCCAGACTAGCGGGAGGGCCGAGACCCAGTACTTC. It is translated as CASSRQTSGRAETQYF.

This clone was counted a few times. The rearrangement uses TRBV28 and TRBJ2-7; D remains ambiguous. This CDR3 is 15 amino acids long. The V end lost 7 bases, the J end lost 2 bases, and 18 bases lay between the germline ends. Germline CDR1 reads MDHEN; CDR2 reads SYDVKM. The DNA for the CDR3 is TGTGCCAGCACTTCCCCGACACTCGATACCTACGAGCAGTACTTC. It encodes CASTSPTLDTYEQYF.

The CDR3 nucleotides are TGTGCCAGCAGCGTCCGGGACAGGGTAACCGGGGAGCTGTTTTTT. This encodes CASSVRDRVTGELFF. The chain is built from TRBV9 and TRBJ2-2; 9 bases fit TRBD1. Germline CDR1 SGDLS, CDR2 YYNGEE. This CDR3 is built from 15 residues. Trimming removed 2 bases from V and 5 bases from J; junction bases left unmatched: 4.

The V gene is TRBV7-8, the J gene TRBJ1-3; weak D call: TRBD1 (6 bases). Germline-derived CDR1 and CDR2 are SGHVS and FQNEAQ. CDR3 length equals 16 residues. V was clipped by 3 bases and J by 5 bases, with 17 bases between them. The CDR3 bases are TGTGCCAGCAGCTTGTCGTCCACAGGGCCCAGAAACACCATATATTTT. Its translation is CASSLSSTGPRNTIYF.

The chain combines TRBV18 with TRBJ2-3, with 8 bases that match TRBD1. J gave up 5 bases and V 2 bases, and 6 bases lay outside the gene matches. CDR1 and CDR2 from the germline V gene are KGHSH and LQKENI. The length of the CDR3 is 15 residues. The CDR3 nucleotides read TGTGCCAGCTCACCATCCAGGGGGCAGGGAGATACGCAGTATTTT. This gives the protein CASSPSRGQGDTQYF.

This rearrangement joins TRBV21-1 to TRBJ2-4; the DNA was not compared with TRBD2, the D call given in the table. TRBV21-1 is marked as a pseudogene. The CDR3 covers 18 residues. The CDR3 here is CASSKGSRSQLAKNIQYF. The DNA of the CDR3 is TGTGCCAGCAGCAAAGGGTCTCGGAGTCAACTAGCCAAAAACATTCAGTACTTC.

The chain couples TRBV24-1 to TRBJ2-2, with 10 bases fitting TRBD1. The CDR3 is made up of 18 amino acids. V dropped 4 bases and J dropped 0; count of bases not matched to a gene: 7. Germline V lookup: CDR1 KGHDR, CDR2 SFDVKD. CDR3 DNA sequence: TGTGCCACCAGTGACCGCGGGACAGGGGCTTCGAACACCGGGGAGCTGTTTTTT. This codes for CATSDRGTGASNTGELFF.

This clone occurred once. The chain joins TRBV6-5 to TRBJ2-2; 9 positions agree with TRBD2. Trimming took 4 bases from V and 4 from J; bases not matched to a gene: 4. Germline V lookup: CDR1 MNHEY, CDR2 SVGAGI. This CDR3 contains 15 residues. CDR3 protein: CASSLAGVGTGELFF. The CDR3 DNA is TGTGCCAGCAGTTTAGCGGGAGTCGGCACCGGGGAGCTGTTTTTT.

CDR3: CASSEGRGPYEQYF. DNA for the CDR3: TGTGCCAGCAGTGAAGGCAGGGGGCCTTACGAGCAGTACTTC. The gene calls are TRBV6-1 and TRBJ2-7; 8 positions agree with TRBD1. In germline, CDR1 is MNHNS, CDR2 SASEGT. This CDR3 is built from 14 residues. Losses at the gene ends were 1 base for V and 4 bases for J; bases not matched to a gene: 3.

The CDR3: CASSLGSNYGYTF. The CDR3, as DNA: TGTGCCAGCAGCTTGGGGAGTAACTATGGCTACACCTTC. The rearrangement links TRBV5-5 to TRBJ1-2; no clear D gene. Trimming took 0 bases from V and 1 from J, leaving 4 bases between them. The CDR3 is 13 amino acids. Germline-derived CDR1 and CDR2 are SGHKS and YYEKEE (reference sequence).

This chain links TRBV30 with TRBJ2-7, with TRBD1 matching 9 bases. Trimming at V came to 5 bases and at J to 1 base, leaving 9 bases not matched to a gene. The CDR3 extends over 15 amino acids. CDR1 is GTSNPN and CDR2 is SVGIG in the germline V gene (reference sequence). The CDR3 DNA sequence: TGTGCCTGGGAACCACCAGGGACAGGGTCCTACGAGCAGTACTTC. It translates to CAWEPPGTGSYEQYF.

The table lists this clone with a count of one. V gene TRBV5-4 combines with J gene TRBJ2-3; the D gene is possibly TRBD2 (7 bases). Trimming shortened V by 4 bases and J by 1 base, and 19 bases separated the two germline ends. Germline CDR1 is SGHNT and CDR2 is YYREEE (reference sequence). This CDR3 region has 17 residues. The CDR3 region has the DNA TGTGCCAGCAGCCCCCGAGGGGGGGCGAGCGGCACAGATACGCAGTATTTT. It codes for CASSPRGGASGTDTQYF.

The DNA for the CDR3 is TGTGCCAGCGCGGGCCCGTTGCAGAACACTGAAGCTTTCTTT. Its protein is CASAGPLQNTEAFF. The chain couples TRBV2 to TRBJ1-1; D gene uncertain. V gave up 8 bases and J gave up 1 base, with 14 bases separating them. The CDR3 sequence is 14 residues long. The germline V gene encodes CDR1 SNHLY and CDR2 FYNNEI.

The chain carries TRBV4-1 and TRBJ2-1; D is perhaps TRBD1 (5 bases). V lost 2 bases to trimming and J lost 10 bases, with 12 bases between them. The CDR3 covers 13 residues. Per germline, CDR1 MGHRA and CDR2 YSYEKL. CDR3 sequence (DNA): TGCGCCAGCAGCCAAATAGGGGCGGCGGAGCAGTTCTTC. It codes for CASSQIGAAEQFF.

The rearrangement joins TRBV2 to TRBJ2-4; a possible D gene is TRBD1 (5 bases). CDR1 and CDR2 (germline): SNHLY, FYNNEI. This CDR3 region has 14 residues. V was shortened by 2 bases and J by 0 bases, with 5 bases between the two germline ends. The DNA for the CDR3 is TGTGCCAGCAGTGAACAGGGAGCCAAAAACATTCAGTACTTC. Its protein product is CASSEQGAKNIQYF. The full variable domain, with the rest looked up from reference TRBV2 and TRBJ2-4, is EPEVTQTPSHQVTQMGQEVILRCVPISNHLYFYWYRQILGQKVEFLVSFYNNEISEKSEIFDDQFSVERPDGSNFTLKIRSTKLEDSAMYFCASSEQGAKNIQYFGAGTRLSVL.

The rearrangement links TRBV27 to TRBJ1-1; 8 bases are shared with TRBD1. The CDR3 totals 15 residues. Germline V CDR1 and CDR2: MNHEY, SMNVEV (reference sequence). J lost 6 bases, V lost 0 bases, and 6 bases had no gene match. CDR3 protein: CASSLSSRGRSEAFF. The CDR3 nucleotides are TGTGCCAGCAGTTTATCGTCCAGGGGGCGGTCTGAAGCTTTCTTT.

This clone came up a few times. The chain employs TRBV2 and TRBJ2-1; 9 positions match TRBD2. Per the germline V gene, CDR1 is SNHLY and CDR2 is FYNNEI. V was pared by 4 bases and J by 2 bases, with 3 bases of the junction left unmatched. CDR3 size: 15 residues. As DNA, the CDR3 is TGTGCCAGCAGTGTGCGGGAGGGACCCTACAATGAGCAGTTCTTC. Translation: CASSVREGPYNEQFF.

The chain joins TRBV3-1 (or the pseudogene TRBV3-2) to TRBJ2-3; no firm D call. Germline CDR1 LGHDT, CDR2 YNNKEL (reference sequence). V lost 0 bases to trimming and J lost 0 bases, with 7 bases between them. The CDR3 has 15 residues. The CDR3 loop reads CASSQESYSTDTQYF. DNA for the CDR3: TGTGCCAGCAGCCAAGAATCCTACAGCACAGATACGCAGTATTTT.

The chain recombines TRBV2 with TRBJ1-2; 10 nucleotides agree with TRBD1. CDR1 and CDR2 (germline): SNHLY, FYNNEI. The CDR3 totals 15 residues. Trimming took 5 bases from V and 6 from J; bases not matched to a gene: 9. The CDR3, as DNA: TGTGCCAGCAGTCGGGACAGGGGTAGGCGTAATGGCTACACCTTC. Translating gives CASSRDRGRRNGYTF.

CDR3 coding DNA: TGCGCCAGCAGCCAAGAAGAGGGGACAGCGAACACTGAAGCTTTCTTT. Translated, it gives CASSQEEGTANTEAFF. The V and J genes are TRBV4-1 and TRBJ1-1, with 7 bases fitting TRBD1. V shed 0 bases and J 1 base; nucleotides not matched to a gene: 5. The CDR3 runs 16 residues. The germline V gene encodes CDR1 MGHRA and CDR2 YSYEKL.

This clone was counted once. The rearrangement joins TRBV11-2 to TRBJ2-7; D may be TRBD2 (6 bases). CDR1 SGHAT and CDR2 FQNNGV come from the germline V gene. The CDR3 spans 18 residues. V lost 1 base and J 7 bases, leaving 26 bases between the germline ends. The CDR3 DNA sequence: TGTGCCAGCAGCTTAGCAGGTAGCGGCTCTAAGGCTACAGGTGAGCAGTACTTC. Its translation is CASSLAGSGSKATGEQYF.

The chain recombines TRBV9 with TRBJ2-1; TRBD2 agrees at 7 bases. V lost 0 bases to trimming and J lost 4 bases; unmatched junction nucleotides: 7. Germline V gene data show CDR1 as SGDLS and CDR2 as YYNGEE. The CDR3 loop spans 16 amino acids. CDR3 loop: CASSVVGSGPYNEQFF. CDR3 in DNA: TGTGCCAGCAGCGTAGTGGGTAGCGGGCCTTACAATGAGCAGTTCTTC.

The rearrangement joins TRBV5-1 to TRBJ2-7, with 9 bases matching TRBD1. With V trimmed by 4 bases and J by 1 base, 9 bases remained unmatched. The CDR3 totals 16 residues. The germline CDR1 and CDR2 sequences are SGHRS and YFSETQ. The CDR3 DNA sequence: TGCGCCAGCAGCCCGGCAGCACAGGGGGCATCCTACGAGCAGTACTTC. Translation gives CASSPAAQGASYEQYF.

The chain recombines TRBV12-3 or TRBV12-4 with TRBJ2-5, with D uncertain. CDR3 size: 12 residues. The V gene lost 1 base and the J gene lost 6 bases, with 6 bases spanning the gap. CDR3 sequence (DNA): TGTGCCAGCAGTTTAGACAGCAAGACCCAGTACTTC. It specifies CASSLDSKTQYF.

This chain links TRBV7-6 with TRBJ1-4; no definite D call. Germline V lookup: CDR1 SGHVS, CDR2 FNYEAQ. This CDR3 comprises 16 residues. Trimming shortened V by 2 bases and J by 3 bases, and 13 bases separated the two germline ends. The CDR3 loop is CASSLRSYAANEKLFF. Here the CDR3 DNA reads TGTGCCAGCAGCTTACGAAGTTATGCGGCTAATGAAAAACTGTTTTTT.